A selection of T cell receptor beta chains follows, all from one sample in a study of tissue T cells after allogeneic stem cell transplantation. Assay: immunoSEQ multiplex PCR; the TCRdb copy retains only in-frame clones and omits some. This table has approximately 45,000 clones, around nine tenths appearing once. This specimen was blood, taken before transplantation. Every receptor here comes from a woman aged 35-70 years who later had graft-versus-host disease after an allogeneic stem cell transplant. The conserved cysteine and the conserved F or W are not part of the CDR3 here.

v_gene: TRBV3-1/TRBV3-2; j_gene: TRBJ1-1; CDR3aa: ASSQDQLPNTEAF
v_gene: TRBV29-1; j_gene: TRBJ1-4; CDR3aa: SALKDGNEKLF
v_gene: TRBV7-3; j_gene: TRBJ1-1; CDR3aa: ASSFDTNTEAF
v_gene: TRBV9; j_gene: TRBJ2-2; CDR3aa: ASSVDGRAYTGELF
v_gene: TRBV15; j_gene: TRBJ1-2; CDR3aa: ATSPNQGAQNYGYT
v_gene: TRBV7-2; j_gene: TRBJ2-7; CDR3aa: ASTPTGDRGYYEQY
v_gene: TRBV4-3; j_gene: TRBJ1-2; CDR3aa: ASSRDQGYGYT
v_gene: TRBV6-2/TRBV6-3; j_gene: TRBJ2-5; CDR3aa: ASSYSSGEGLY
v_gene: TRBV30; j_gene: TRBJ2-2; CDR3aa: AYDRGKDTGELF
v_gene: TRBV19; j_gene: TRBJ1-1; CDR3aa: ASRGRDRITEAF
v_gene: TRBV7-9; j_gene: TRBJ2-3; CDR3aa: ASSSLGGLAGPLNTQY
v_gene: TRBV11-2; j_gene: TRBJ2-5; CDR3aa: ASSLGRGETQY
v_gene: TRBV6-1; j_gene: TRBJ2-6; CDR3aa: ASREDRGSGANVLT
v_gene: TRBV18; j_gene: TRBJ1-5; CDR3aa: ASSTTVAGPQH
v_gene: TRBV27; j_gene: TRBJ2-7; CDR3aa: ASTAAGSYEQY
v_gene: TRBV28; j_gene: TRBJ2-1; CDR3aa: ASRLAGGLNEQF
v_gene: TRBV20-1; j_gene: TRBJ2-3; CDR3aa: SAQRGDTQY
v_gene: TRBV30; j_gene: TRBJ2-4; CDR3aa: AWSVGSWTAAFGVIQY
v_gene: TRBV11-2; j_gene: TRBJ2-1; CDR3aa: ASSLEDYNNEQF
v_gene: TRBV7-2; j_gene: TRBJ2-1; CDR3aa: ASSFNRDRYNEQF
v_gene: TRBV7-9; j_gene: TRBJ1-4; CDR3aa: ASSSDRGNEKLF
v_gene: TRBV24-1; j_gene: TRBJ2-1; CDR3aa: ATSDRRASLNEQF
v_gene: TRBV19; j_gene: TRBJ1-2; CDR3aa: ASLDKNNYGYT
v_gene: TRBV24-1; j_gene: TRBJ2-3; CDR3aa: ATSGRVDTQY
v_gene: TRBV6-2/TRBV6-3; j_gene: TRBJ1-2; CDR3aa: ASSYALLRIGEPSWYGYT
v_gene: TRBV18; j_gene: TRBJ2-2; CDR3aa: ASSRGTANTGELF
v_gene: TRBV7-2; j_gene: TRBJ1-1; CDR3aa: ASSRTGGSKAF
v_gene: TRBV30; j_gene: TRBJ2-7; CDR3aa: AWTHGVIGYEQY
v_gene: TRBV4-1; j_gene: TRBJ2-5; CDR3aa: ASSVRSSGTQY
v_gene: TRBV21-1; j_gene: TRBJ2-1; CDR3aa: ASSKAGPPPNEQF
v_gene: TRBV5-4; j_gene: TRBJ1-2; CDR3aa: ASSLDRTANYGYT
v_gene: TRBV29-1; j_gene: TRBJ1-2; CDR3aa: SVGGGGPNYGYT
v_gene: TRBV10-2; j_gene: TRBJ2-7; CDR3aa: ASTTGGGTYEQY
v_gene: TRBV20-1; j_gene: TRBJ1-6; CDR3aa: SASPGQGINSPLH
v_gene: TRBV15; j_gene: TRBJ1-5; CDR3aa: ATSRDPNQPQH
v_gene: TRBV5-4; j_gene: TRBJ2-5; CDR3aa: ASSRTGGGETQY
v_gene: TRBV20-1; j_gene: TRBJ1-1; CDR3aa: SASAANTEAF
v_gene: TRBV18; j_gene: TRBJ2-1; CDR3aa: ASSPWANEQF
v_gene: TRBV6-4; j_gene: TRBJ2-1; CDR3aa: ASSRLAGYNEQF
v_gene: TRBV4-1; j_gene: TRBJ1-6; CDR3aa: ASSQPILTDGNSPLH
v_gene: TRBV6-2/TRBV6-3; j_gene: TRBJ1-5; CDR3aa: ASSSIQGASAHGGQPQH
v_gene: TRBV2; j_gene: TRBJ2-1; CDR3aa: ASSEALPIYNEQF
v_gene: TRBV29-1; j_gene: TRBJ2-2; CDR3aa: SGGSDFYSGELF
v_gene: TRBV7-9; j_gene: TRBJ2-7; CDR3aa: ASSRGGAQAYEQY
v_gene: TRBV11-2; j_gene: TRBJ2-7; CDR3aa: ASSSMGNEQY
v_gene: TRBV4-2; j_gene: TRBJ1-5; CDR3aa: ASSQDTGSNQPQH
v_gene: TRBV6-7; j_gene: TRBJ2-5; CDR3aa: ASSYSKRESQETQY
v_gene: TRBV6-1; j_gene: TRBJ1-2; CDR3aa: ASSDGQYYGYT
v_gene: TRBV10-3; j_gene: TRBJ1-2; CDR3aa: AISIDTYYGYT
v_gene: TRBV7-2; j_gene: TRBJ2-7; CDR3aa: ASSLSAREQY
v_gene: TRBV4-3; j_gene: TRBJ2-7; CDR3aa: ASSQDRPYEQY
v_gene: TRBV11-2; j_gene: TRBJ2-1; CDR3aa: ASSLGVATEQF
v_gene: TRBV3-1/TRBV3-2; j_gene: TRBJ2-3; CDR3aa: ASSQAQLNTDTQY
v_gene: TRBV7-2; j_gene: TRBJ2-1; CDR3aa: ASSLNPASGRAPYNEQF
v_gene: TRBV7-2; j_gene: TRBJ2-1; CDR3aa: ASRRDSTSYNEQF